The 21 T cell receptor beta chains below were found in one sample sequenced in a study of blood T cell repertoires in COVID-19. Sequencing was performed with immunoSEQ multiplex PCR; in TCRdb, only in-frame clones are kept and a portion is missing. Of 80,000 to 95,000 clones listed, about 86% are singletons. Sequencing used peripheral blood. Receptors originate from an elderly woman in a cohort sampled during active or convalescent COVID-19.

The chain carries TRBV5-4 and TRBJ2-1, with D tentatively TRBD2 (6 bases). With 3 bases removed from V and 8 bases from J, the gap between germline ends came to 12 bases. CDR3 length equals 13 residues. Per the germline V gene, CDR1 is SGHNT and CDR2 is YYREEE (reference sequence). The CDR3 DNA reads TGTGCCAGCAGCTGGGGACTTTCCGATGAGCAGTTCTTC. Protein: CASSWGLSDEQFF.

V and J are TRBV4-2 and TRBJ1-2; 11 positions match TRBD1. Germline V gene sequence: CDR1 LGHNA, CDR2 YNFKEQ. Trimming removed 4 bases from V and 5 bases from J; junction bases left unmatched: 12. This CDR3 has 17 residues. CDR3 DNA: TGTGCCAGCAGCCGTTATTTCCGGGACAGGGGGAATTATGGCTACACCTTC. It yields the protein CASSRYFRDRGNYGYTF.

The rearrangement uses TRBV20-1 and TRBJ2-4; 7 bases align to TRBD1. The CDR3 runs to 19 residues. Germline V CDR1 and CDR2: DFQATT, SNEGSKA (reference sequence). With 3 bases clipped from V and 0 bases from J, the junction kept 17 bases outside the gene matches. The CDR3 coding sequence is TGCAGTGCTAGTCCCTACAGGGGAATGTCTGAGGGAGCCAAAAACATTCAGTACTTC. The encoded protein is CSASPYRGMSEGAKNIQYF.

This clone was seen only once. V is TRBV5-1 and J is TRBJ2-4; 14 nucleotides line up with TRBD2. V trimming: 0 bases; J trimming: 7 bases; junction bases outside the gene matches: 9. CDR3 size: 18 residues. The germline V gene encodes CDR1 SGHRS and CDR2 YFSETQ. CDR3: CASSLGMGTSGRSNIQYF. The CDR3 DNA sequence: TGCGCCAGCAGCTTGGGTATGGGGACTAGCGGGAGATCGAACATTCAGTACTTC.

This chain uses TRBV5-6 with TRBJ1-2, with TRBD1 identical over 7 bases. Germline CDR1 reads SGHDT; CDR2 reads YYEEEE. This CDR3 is 12 amino acids long. Germline trimming cut 5 bases from V and 7 bases from J; bases unmatched to any gene: 5. Here the CDR3 DNA reads TGTGCCAGCAGGTTACAGGGGTCTGGCTACACCTTC. Amino acid sequence: CASRLQGSGYTF.

The chain employs TRBV2 and TRBJ1-1; 9 positions match TRBD1. With 6 bases clipped from V and 6 bases from J, the junction kept 8 bases outside the gene matches. Germline V gives CDR1 SNHLY, CDR2 FYNNEI. The CDR3 extends over 14 amino acids. The CDR3 region is CASRSRDRASEAFF. CDR3 bases: TGTGCCAGCAGATCCCGGGACAGGGCTTCTGAAGCTTTCTTT. The full variable domain, in which reference TRBV2 and TRBJ1-1 provide the parts outside the CDR3, is EPEVTQTPSHQVTQMGQEVILRCVPISNHLYFYWYRQILGQKVEFLVSFYNNEISEKSEIFDDQFSVERPDGSNFTLKIRSTKLEDSAMYFCASRSRDRASEAFFGQGTRLTVV.

The chain employs TRBV16 and TRBJ1-5, with D uncertain. CDR1 KGHSY and CDR2 FQNENV come from the germline V gene. Trimming removed 0 bases from V and 9 bases from J, with 9 bases in between. The CDR3 totals 13 residues. CDR3 region: CASSQSLVRPQHF. CDR3 DNA sequence: TGTGCCAGCAGCCAATCACTGGTGAGGCCCCAGCATTTT. Variable domain in full (rest from reference TRBV16 and TRBJ1-5): GEEVAQTPKHLVRGEGQKAKLYCAPIKGHSYVFWYQQVLKNEFKFLISFQNENVFDETGMPKERFSAKCLPNSPCSLEIQATKLEDSAVYFCASSQSLVRPQHFGDGTRLSIL.

The chain combines TRBV3-1 (or the pseudogene TRBV3-2) with TRBJ2-1; D not certain. This CDR3 has 15 residues. The V end was cut by 4 bases, the J end by 1 base, with 11 bases between. Per germline, CDR1 LGHDT and CDR2 YNNKEL (reference sequence). Here the CDR3 reads CASSRAGPSYNEQFF. The CDR3 DNA reads TGTGCCAGCAGCCGGGCTGGCCCTTCCTACAATGAGCAGTTCTTC.

This chain uses TRBV5-4 with TRBJ2-3, with TRBD1 matching 7 bases. Trimming took 4 bases from V and 2 from J; bases not matched to a gene: 7. The CDR3 has 15 residues. The germline V gene has CDR1 SGHNT and CDR2 YYREEE (reference sequence). CDR3 sequence: CASSNRQGFTDTQYF. CDR3 DNA sequence: TGTGCCAGCAGCAACCGACAGGGTTTCACAGATACGCAGTATTTT.

The V call is TRBV6-5, the J call TRBJ1-1, with D possibly matching TRBD1 (5 bases). The CDR3 length is 11 residues. Germline CDR1 and CDR2: MNHEY and SVGAGI. V was shortened by 10 bases and J by 11 bases, with 17 bases between the two germline ends. CDR3: CATLQDYVAFF. CDR3 nucleotide sequence: TGTGCCACCTTACAGGACTACGTGGCTTTCTTT.

With respect to this clone: A read error may account for a junction end that differs from germline. The rearrangement uses TRBV5-6 and TRBJ1-5; D not resolved. CDR3 length: 13 residues. Germline V gene sequence: CDR1 SGHDT, CDR2 YYEEEE. Here the CDR3 reads CASSVTGNRPQHF. The CDR3 DNA follows: TGTGCCAGCAGCGTCACGGGGAATCGGCCCCAGCATTTT.

This chain connects TRBV18 to TRBJ2-2, with TRBD1 matching 7 bases. The CDR3 sequence is 15 residues long. J was trimmed by 1 base and V by 5 bases; bases with no gene match: 4. The germline V gene encodes CDR1 KGHSH and CDR2 LQKENI. CDR3 region: CASSSWTGNTGELFF. The DNA of the CDR3 is TGTGCCAGCTCATCATGGACAGGGAACACCGGGGAGCTGTTTTTT.

The chain is built from TRBV28 and TRBJ1-2, with D tentatively TRBD1 (5 bases). Per the germline V gene, CDR1 is MDHEN and CDR2 is SYDVKM. The CDR3 sequence is 13 residues long. With 7 bases removed from V and 0 bases from J, the gap between germline ends came to 9 bases. The CDR3 protein is CASIPGTNYGYTF. In DNA form, the CDR3 reads TGTGCCAGCATCCCAGGGACTAACTATGGCTACACCTTC.

This clone was counted a few times. CDR3 region: CASNTGSNEQFF. In nucleotides, the CDR3 is TGTGCCAGCAACACAGGCTCCAATGAGCAGTTCTTC. V gene TRBV5-4 combines with J gene TRBJ2-1, with a weak D call TRBD1 (5 bases). V dropped 6 bases and J dropped 6 bases, with 10 bases sitting between them. The germline gives CDR1 SGHNT, CDR2 YYREEE (reference sequence). The CDR3 has 12 residues.

The rearrangement links TRBV5-1 to TRBJ2-7; 15 nucleotides line up with TRBD2. V lost 3 bases and J lost 3; bases outside the gene matches: 7. The CDR3 loop spans 17 amino acids. Germline loops: CDR1 SGHRS, CDR2 YFSETQ. CDR3 in DNA: TGCGCCAGCAGCTCTGGACTAGCGGGAGGGACGCACTACGAGCAGTACGTC. Its translation is CASSSGLAGGTHYEQYV.

The chain links TRBV6-1 to TRBJ1-3; 7 bases agree with TRBD1. From germline, CDR1 is MNHNS and CDR2 SASEGT. The V and J ends lost 4 bases and 0 bases, in that order; junction bases with no gene match: 9. The CDR3 is 17 amino acids. In DNA form, the CDR3 reads TGTGCCAGCAGTGGTCGGACAGGCTACCTCTCTGGAAACACCATATATTTT. Translation gives CASSGRTGYLSGNTIYF.

CDR3 in DNA: TGTGCCACCGGGACTGTTGAAAAACTGTTTTTT. Encoded protein: CATGTVEKLFF. V is TRBV10-3 and J is TRBJ1-4; a possible D gene is TRBD1 (5 bases). With 10 bases removed from V and 7 bases from J, the gap between germline ends came to 10 bases. The germline gives CDR1 ENHRY, CDR2 SYGVKD. The CDR3 is 11 residues long.

V usage is TRBV7-9 and J usage is TRBJ1-2; TRBD1 is a possible D gene (5 bases). V gave up 3 bases and J gave up 3 bases, with 14 bases separating them. The V gene's germline CDR1 is SEHNR and CDR2 FQNEAQ (reference sequence). CDR3 length: 15 amino acids. CDR3 in amino acids: CASSFRGEEYYGYTF. The DNA for the CDR3 is TGTGCCAGCAGCTTTCGGGGGGAAGAATACTATGGCTACACCTTC.

This chain joins TRBV5-1 and TRBJ2-1, with 7 bases identical to TRBD2. V shed 5 bases, J shed 9 bases, and the junction held 11 bases outside the gene matches. This CDR3 comprises 14 residues. CDR1 SGHRS and CDR2 YFSETQ come from the germline V gene. The chain's CDR3 is CASSYTLGEGEQFF. CDR3 nucleotide sequence: TGCGCCAGCAGTTATACCCTGGGGGAGGGTGAGCAGTTCTTC.

This chain uses TRBV12-5 with TRBJ1-1, with D possibly matching TRBD1 (6 bases). Trimming took off 6 bases at V and 5 bases at J, with 19 bases between the two ends. Germline CDR1 is LGHNT and CDR2 is FRNRAP. The CDR3 runs to 15 residues. CDR3 coding DNA: TGTGCTAGTGGCTCGGCGCTGGGGGCGAGTACTGAAGCTTTCTTT. The encoded protein is CASGSALGASTEAFF.

This rearrangement joins TRBV7-8 to TRBJ1-5; 7 nucleotides align to TRBD1. Germline-derived CDR1 and CDR2 are SGHVS and FQNEAQ. Germline trimming cut 0 bases from V and 2 bases from J; bases unmatched to any gene: 10. This CDR3 has 18 residues. CDR3 sequence: CASSLATSTGVGNQPQHF. The CDR3, as DNA: TGTGCCAGCAGCTTAGCGACTTCAACAGGGGTAGGCAATCAGCCCCAGCATTTT.